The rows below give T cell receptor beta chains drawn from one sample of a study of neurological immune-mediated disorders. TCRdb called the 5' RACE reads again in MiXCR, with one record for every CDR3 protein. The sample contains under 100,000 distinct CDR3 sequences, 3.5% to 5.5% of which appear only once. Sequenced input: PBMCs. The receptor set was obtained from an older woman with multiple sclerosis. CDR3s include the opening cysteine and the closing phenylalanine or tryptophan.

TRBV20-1	CSARKASFAADTQYF
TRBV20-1	CSAHGKGYNEQFF
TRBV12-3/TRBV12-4	CASKTTSHTWDEQYF
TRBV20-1	CSATPGQASYGYTF
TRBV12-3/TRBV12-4	CASSSPWEYQPQHF
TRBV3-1	CASRGSETGAYEQYF
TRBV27	CASSLSFVRRTGELFF
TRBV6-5	CASRGTSGYEQYF
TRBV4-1	CASSQVRTSGQETQYF
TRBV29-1	CSVTLGLVRETQYF
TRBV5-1	CASSSRQALNTEAFF